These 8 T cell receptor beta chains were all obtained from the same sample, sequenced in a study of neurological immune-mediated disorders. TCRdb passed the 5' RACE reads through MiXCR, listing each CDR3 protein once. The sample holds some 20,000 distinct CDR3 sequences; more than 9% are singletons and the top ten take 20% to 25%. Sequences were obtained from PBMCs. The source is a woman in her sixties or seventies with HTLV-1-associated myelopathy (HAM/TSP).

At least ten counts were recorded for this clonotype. CDR3 loop: CSAARGTDTQYF. As DNA, the CDR3 is TGCAGTGCTGCCCGGGGGACAGATACGCAGTATTTT. This chain joins TRBV20-1 and TRBJ2-3, with a tentative D call TRBD2 (6 bases). V was cut by 5 bases and J by 3 bases, with 9 bases left in between. In germline, CDR1 is DFQATT, CDR2 SNEGSKA (reference sequence). This CDR3 region has 12 residues.

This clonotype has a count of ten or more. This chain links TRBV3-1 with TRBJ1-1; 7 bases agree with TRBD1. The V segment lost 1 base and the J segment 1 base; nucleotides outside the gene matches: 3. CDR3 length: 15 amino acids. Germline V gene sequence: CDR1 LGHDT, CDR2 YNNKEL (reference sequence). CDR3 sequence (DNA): TGTGCCAGCAGCCAAGTAAGACAGGGGAACACTGAAGCTTTCTTT. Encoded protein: CASSQVRQGNTEAFF.

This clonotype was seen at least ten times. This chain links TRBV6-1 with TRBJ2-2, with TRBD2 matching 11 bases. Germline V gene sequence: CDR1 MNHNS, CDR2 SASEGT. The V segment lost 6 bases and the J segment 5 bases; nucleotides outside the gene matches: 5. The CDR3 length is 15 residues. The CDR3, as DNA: TGTGCCAGCAGAGGTTTAGCGGGGGGGACCGGGGAGCTGTTTTTT. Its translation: CASRGLAGGTGELFF.

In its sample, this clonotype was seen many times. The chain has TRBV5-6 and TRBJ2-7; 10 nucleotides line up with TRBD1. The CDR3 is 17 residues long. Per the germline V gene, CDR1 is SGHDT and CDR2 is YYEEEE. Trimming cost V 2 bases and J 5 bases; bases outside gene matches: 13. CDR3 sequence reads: CASSFRRFWDRGHEQYF. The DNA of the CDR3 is TGTGCCAGCAGCTTTAGAAGGTTTTGGGACAGGGGCCACGAGCAGTACTTC. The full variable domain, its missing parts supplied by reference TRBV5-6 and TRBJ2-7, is DAGVTQSPTHLIKTRGQQVTLRCSPKSGHDTVSWYQQALGQGPQFIFQYYEEEERQRGNFPDRFSGHQFPNYSSELNVNALLLGDSALYLCASSFRRFWDRGHEQYFGPGTRLTVT.

CDR3 region: CAISEAARQGRSGAFF. CDR3 bases: TGTGCCATCAGTGAGGCCGCAAGACAGGGACGAAGTGGGGCTTTCTTT. The chain combines TRBV10-3 with TRBJ1-1, with TRBD1 matching over 7 bases. The germline CDR1 and CDR2 sequences are ENHRY and SYGVKD. V trimming: 2 bases; J trimming: 11 bases; junction bases outside the gene matches: 17. The CDR3 is 16 amino acids.

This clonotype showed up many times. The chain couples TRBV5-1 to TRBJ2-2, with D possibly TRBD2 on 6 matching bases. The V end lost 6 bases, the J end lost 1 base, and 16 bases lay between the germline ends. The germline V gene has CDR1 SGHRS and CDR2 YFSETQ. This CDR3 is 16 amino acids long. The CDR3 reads CASTLGGRMNTGELFF. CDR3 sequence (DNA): TGCGCCAGCACCCTTGGTGGGAGGATGAACACCGGGGAGCTGTTTTTT. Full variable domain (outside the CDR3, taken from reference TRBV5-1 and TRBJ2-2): KAGVTQTPRYLIKTRGQQVTLSCSPISGHRSVSWYQQTPGQGLQFLFEYFSETQRNKGNFPGRFSGRQFSNSRSEMNVSTLELGDSALYLCASTLGGRMNTGELFFGEGSRLTVL.

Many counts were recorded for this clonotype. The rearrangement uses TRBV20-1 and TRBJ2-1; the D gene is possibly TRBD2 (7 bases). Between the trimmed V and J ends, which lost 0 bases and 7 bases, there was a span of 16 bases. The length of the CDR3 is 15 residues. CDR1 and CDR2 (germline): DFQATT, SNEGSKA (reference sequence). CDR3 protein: CSAREPGGPGNEQFF. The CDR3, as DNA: TGCAGTGCTAGAGAACCGGGGGGCCCTGGAAATGAGCAGTTCTTC.

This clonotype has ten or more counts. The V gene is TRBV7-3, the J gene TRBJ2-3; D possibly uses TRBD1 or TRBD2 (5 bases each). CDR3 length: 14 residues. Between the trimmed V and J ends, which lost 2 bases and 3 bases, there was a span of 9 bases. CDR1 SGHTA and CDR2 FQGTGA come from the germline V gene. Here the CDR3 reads CASSLAGATDTQYF. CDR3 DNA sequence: TGTGCCAGCAGCTTAGCCGGGGCTACAGATACGCAGTATTTT.